The 6 T cell receptor beta chains listed next were all sequenced from one sample in a study of cytomegalovirus exposure and HLA in healthy donors. Both 60 Vbeta primers and 13 Jbeta primers went into the PCR. Assay: immunoSEQ multiplex PCR; the TCRdb copy retains only in-frame clones and omits some. The sample contains under 70,000 clones, around 79% of which appear only once. Sequenced input: PBMCs. These receptors were obtained from a female donor in good health and CMV-seronegative.

CDR3 sequence reads: CASSLSGTGANYGYTF. DNA of the CDR3: TGTGCCAGCAGTTTATCGGGGACGGGAGCTAACTATGGCTACACCTTC. The V and J genes are TRBV27 and TRBJ1-2, with D perhaps matching TRBD1 (5 bases). Germline V CDR1 and CDR2: MNHEY, SMNVEV (reference sequence). Trimming pared 0 bases from V and 0 bases from J, leaving 11 bases between. The CDR3 covers 16 residues.

The chain links TRBV6-1 to TRBJ2-1; the D gene is possibly TRBD2 (6 bases). The germline CDR1 and CDR2 sequences are MNHNS and SASEGT. The ends were cut back, 0 bases at V and 4 bases at J, with 10 bases in the middle. The CDR3 runs 15 residues. As DNA, the CDR3 is TGTGCCAGCAGTGAAGCGCTGGAGGGTTACAATGAGCAGTTCTTC. Its protein is CASSEALEGYNEQFF.

This chain links TRBV18 with TRBJ2-3; 10 nucleotides match TRBD2. CDR3 length: 15 residues. Per the germline V gene, CDR1 is KGHSH and CDR2 is LQKENI. V was clipped by 3 bases and J by 4 bases; unmatched bases: 4. CDR3 sequence reads: CASSPLAGASDTQYF. The CDR3, as DNA: TGTGCCAGCTCACCCCTAGCGGGAGCGTCAGATACGCAGTATTTT.

The chain is built from TRBV7-6 and TRBJ2-2; D is perhaps TRBD2 (6 bases). The CDR3 sequence is 16 residues long. V shed 5 bases and J shed 7 bases, with 20 bases lying between them. Germline CDR1 and CDR2: SGHVS and FNYEAQ. In DNA form, the CDR3 reads TGTGCCAGCAGCGGGGGACTGCGGACCGGGGGCGGGGAGCTGTTTTTT. Translated, it gives CASSGGLRTGGGELFF.

The V call is TRBV18, the J call TRBJ2-7, with D tentatively TRBD2 (6 bases). V lost 6 bases and J lost 3, with 9 bases in between. This CDR3 comprises 12 residues. Germline CDR1 and CDR2: KGHSH and LQKENI. The CDR3 bases are TGTGCCAGCTCCGGGACTTTCTACGAGCAGTACTTC. Its translation is CASSGTFYEQYF.

The chain employs TRBV18 and TRBJ1-2; 7 bases are a match to TRBD1. This CDR3 has 19 amino acids. The V gene's germline CDR1 is KGHSH and CDR2 LQKENI. Trimming took 0 bases from V and 0 from J; bases not matched to a gene: 13. CDR3 amino acids: CASSPPNPGQSRANYGYTF. The DNA for the CDR3 is TGTGCCAGCTCACCACCGAATCCGGGACAGTCGAGAGCTAACTATGGCTACACCTTC.